This T cell receptor beta chain was retrieved from a study of cytomegalovirus exposure and HLA in healthy donors. The PCR employed 60 Vbeta primers together with 13 Jbeta primers. The table came from immunoSEQ multiplex PCR; TCRdb's copy has only in-frame clones and leaves some out. The sample comprises 150,000 or so clones, 60% to 80% of which are singletons, and roughly 13% rests with the top ten. Unmatched junction bases numbered 5, after V lost 6 bases and J lost 2 bases. The germline CDR1 and CDR2 sequences are MNHNS and SASEGT. The CDR3 contains 14 residues. Sequencing used PBMCs. This clonotype was obtained from a man aged 30 to 39 in good health and CMV-seropositive. This chain uses TRBV6-1 with TRBJ2-3; TRBD2 matches at 7 bases. CDR3 sequence: CASRSSGATDTQYF. CDR3 in DNA: TGTGCCAGCAGATCAAGCGGGGCCACAGATACGCAGTATTTT.